This T cell receptor beta chain emerged from a study of tumor-infiltrating lymphocytes in localized non-small cell lung cancer. On the study more broadly: Tumor tissue and non-adjacent uninvolved lung came from each patient.

On this clone: Its antigen is unknown.

General study points: TCR sequencing covered a subset of patients with enough tissue.

Sequencing was performed with immunoSEQ multiplex PCR; in TCRdb, only in-frame clones are kept and a portion is missing. The profile shows 5,000 to 6,500 clones, over 65% of them singletons. The sequence was collected from a human donor with non-small cell lung cancer. Source material: lung tumor tissue.

Here the CDR3 DNA reads TGTGCCAGCAGCTCCGACGGGCGCAATGCAGATACGCAGTATTTT. It encodes CASSSDGRNADTQYF. V is TRBV7-3 and J is TRBJ2-3, with D uncertain. Trimming took off 4 bases at V and 4 bases at J, with 15 bases between the two ends. The CDR3 has 15 amino acids. Germline V lookup: CDR1 SGHTA, CDR2 FQGTGA.